One T cell receptor (beta chain) is described in this entry. The antigen is unknown. The method was immunoSEQ multiplex PCR; TCRdb's version includes in-frame clones alone and lacks a portion of them. This table holds roughly 86,000 clones, around four fifths found once. The source of the sample is a study of radiotherapy plus CTLA-4 blockade in lung cancer. Focal radiation plus CTLA-4 blockade with ipilimumab was given to patients with chemo-refractory metastatic non-small-cell lung cancer. General study points: Best predicting response, reportedly, were early blood T cell clone dynamics, with interferon-beta. Tumor-derived TCR clones expanded in blood after radiotherapy plus ipilimumab.

The sample consisted of peripheral blood, taken from a patient treated with radiotherapy plus ipilimumab. This TCR derives from a human donor with non-small cell lung cancer who had stable disease on radiotherapy plus ipilimumab.

The CDR3 protein is CASRQTGEGYTF. The CDR3 coding sequence is TGTGCCAGCAGACAGACAGGGGAAGGCTACACCTTC. This chain connects TRBV25-1 to TRBJ1-2; 8 bases align to TRBD1. With 6 bases clipped from V and 8 bases from J, the junction kept 5 bases outside the gene matches. The CDR3 loop spans 12 amino acids. Germline V gene lookup returns CDR1 MGHDK and CDR2 SYGVNS.